This T cell receptor beta chain was sequenced during a study of T cell responses to AZD1222 COVID-19 vaccine. Findings and limits, study-wide: Without day 14 samples, only post-peak T cell repertoires were studied. Close to half of all spike-specific TCRs reportedly target regions of the variants that are unmutated.

Data came from immunoSEQ multiplex PCR; TCRdb stores just in-frame clones and leaves some out. The sample has about 100,000 clones; around 87% are singletons. Germline-derived CDR1 and CDR2 are SQVTM and ANQGSEA. The germline V and J ends were trimmed by 2 bases and 0 bases, with 13 bases remaining between them. The CDR3 length is 15 residues. On this clone itself: Its matching antigen is unknown.

This receptor was obtained from an adult in good health. The starting material was peripheral blood, obtained on day 0 of MenACWY control vaccination. The chain is built from TRBV29-1 and TRBJ2-5; D gene uncertain. The CDR3 nucleotides are TGCAGCGTTGAACCAAAAAGTTGGTACCAAGAGACCCAGTACTTC. This gives the protein CSVEPKSWYQETQYF.